What follows are 18 T cell receptor beta chains derived from one specimen sequenced in a study. Using its own MiXCR run on the 5' RACE reads, TCRdb lists one record per CDR3 protein. The data show about 5,800 distinct CDR3 sequences, 31% seen once. What was sequenced was memory CD4+ T cells sorted from a lymph node. Subset of the sample: memory CD4+ T cells, CD4+CD45RO+CD25-. The receptors originated from a female donor with breast cancer.

In its sample, this clonotype was seen many times. The chain joins TRBV11-2 to TRBJ2-2, with 7 bases identical to TRBD1. This CDR3 is 16 amino acids long. Trimming removed 2 bases from V and 2 bases from J; junction bases left unmatched: 5. From germline, CDR1 is SGHAT and CDR2 FQNNGV. The CDR3 reads CASSLRQGGNTGELFF. The CDR3 DNA is TGTGCCAGCAGCTTACGACAGGGTGGAAACACCGGGGAGCTGTTTTTT.

About this clonotype: This CDR3 fails to terminate in the conserved phenylalanine or tryptophan, so it likely reflects a read error. V usage is TRBV4-1 and J usage is TRBJ2-3, with no clear D. This CDR3 spans 17 amino acids. Germline CDR1 MGHRA, CDR2 YSYEKL. The CDR3 sequence is CAGSQDPLFPLTDTQYL. CDR3 bases: TGCGCCGGCAGCCAAGATCCACTATTTCCCCTCACAGATACGCAGTATCTT.

This rearrangement joins TRBV29-1 to TRBJ1-2; D is uncertain. Trimming removed 6 bases from V and 0 bases from J, with 11 bases in between. This CDR3 comprises 13 residues. Germline V lookup: CDR1 SQVTM, CDR2 ANQGSEA. The DNA of the CDR3 is TGCAGCGTGATGACTCGTGCTAACTATGGCTACACCTTC. Protein product: CSVMTRANYGYTF.

For this clonotype: The CDR3 does not end in the conserved phenylalanine or tryptophan, so this is likely a read error. The chain recombines TRBV6-1 with TRBJ2-7; D may be TRBD1 (6 bases). CDR1 MNHNS and CDR2 SASEGT come from the germline V gene. Trimming took 6 bases from V and 6 from J, leaving 15 bases between them. The CDR3 consists of 13 residues. The CDR3, as DNA: TGTGCCAGCAGGGAAACAGGGCTCGGCGAGCAGTACCCC. Encoded protein: CASRETGLGEQYP.

By sample fraction, this clonotype is medium-sized (0.01 to 0.1%). The J gene is TRBJ2-2, the V gene TRBV7-9, with TRBD2 as a possible D gene (5 bases). CDR1 is SEHNR, CDR2 FQNEAQ, per germline (reference sequence). The CDR3 contains 15 residues. V lost 0 bases and J 7 bases, leaving 12 bases between the germline ends. DNA of the CDR3: TGTGCCAGCAGCTTAGCCGGAGGACTGTACGGGGAGCTGTTTTTT. Residues: CASSLAGGLYGELFF.

The rearrangement uses TRBV5-1 and TRBJ2-7; D gene ambiguous. With 0 bases removed from V and 4 bases from J, the gap between germline ends came to 8 bases. Germline V gene data show CDR1 as SGHRS and CDR2 as YFSETQ. CDR3 length: 13 residues. The CDR3 region has the DNA TGCGCCAGCAGCTTGGGTATCATATACGAGCAGTACTTC. Translated: CASSLGIIYEQYF.

The chain links TRBV4-1 to TRBJ2-5; 12 positions match TRBD2. Germline CDR1 is MGHRA and CDR2 is YSYEKL. CDR3 length: 14 amino acids. The V and J ends lost 3 bases and 5 bases, in that order; junction bases with no gene match: 1. The CDR3 sequence: CASSHLAGGETQYF. The CDR3 nucleotides are TGCGCCAGCAGCCACCTAGCGGGGGGGGAGACCCAGTACTTC.

This clonotype was counted at least ten times. The rearrangement uses TRBV19 and TRBJ1-5, with D hard to call. The CDR3 is 17 residues long. CDR1 and CDR2 from the germline V gene are LNHDA and SQIVND (reference sequence). Trimming left V 6 bases short and J 1 base short, with 19 bases between. CDR3 region: CASRTGIQIKSNQPQHF. Here the CDR3 DNA reads TGTGCCAGTAGAACCGGGATACAAATTAAGAGCAATCAGCCCCAGCATTTT.

The chain combines TRBV20-1 with TRBJ2-1, with 7 bases matching TRBD1. Germline V gives CDR1 DFQATT, CDR2 SNEGSKA (reference sequence). CDR3 length: 13 amino acids. V was pared by 3 bases and J by 3 bases, with 2 bases of the junction left unmatched. CDR3 nucleotides: TGCAGTGCTAGTAGGGGGCTCTACAATGAGCAGTTCTTC. Translated: CSASRGLYNEQFF.

The chain joins TRBV15 to TRBJ1-3; D unresolved. V dropped 6 bases and J dropped 0 bases, with 12 bases sitting between them. Germline values: CDR1 LNHNV, CDR2 YYDKDF (reference sequence). This CDR3 has 15 residues. The CDR3 DNA reads TGTGCCACCAGTGATCGACACCACTCTGGAAACACCATATATTTT. Its protein product is CATSDRHHSGNTIYF.

In its sample, this clonotype ranks as medium-sized (0.01 to 0.1%). The chain recombines TRBV14 with TRBJ1-1; D uncertain. Trimming left V 1 base short and J 0 bases short, with 12 bases between. This CDR3 is 16 amino acids long. Germline-derived CDR1 and CDR2 are SGHDN and FVKESK. The CDR3 loop is CASSQAYWTVNTEAFF. CDR3 DNA sequence: TGTGCCAGCAGCCAAGCTTACTGGACGGTGAACACTGAAGCTTTCTTT.

This clonotype ranks as medium-sized (0.01 to 0.1%). This chain connects TRBV5-1 to TRBJ2-7, with 10 positions matching TRBD2. Germline V gives CDR1 SGHRS, CDR2 YFSETQ. CDR3 length: 15 amino acids. After removal of 8 bases from V and 5 bases from J, the junction contained 13 bases not matched to a gene. CDR3 in DNA: TGCGCCAGTACTCCTGGGACTAGCGTATTCCACGAGCAGTACTTC. Translated, it gives CASTPGTSVFHEQYF.

This clonotype was detected ten times or more. V and J are TRBV11-2 and TRBJ2-2, with no clear D. Germline V CDR1 and CDR2: SGHAT, FQNNGV. V lost 0 bases to trimming and J lost 5 bases, with 7 bases between them. This CDR3 is 14 amino acids long. CDR3 loop: CASSLDTLTGELFF. CDR3 sequence (DNA): TGTGCCAGCAGCTTAGATACTCTTACCGGGGAGCTGTTTTTT.

Remarks on this clonotype: This may arise from a read error, as a much more abundant clone is one base away. J is TRBJ2-7 and V is TRBV9; D unresolved. V dropped 5 bases and J dropped 5 bases, with 14 bases sitting between them. The CDR3 spans 13 residues. CDR1 is SGDLS and CDR2 is YYNGEE in the germline V gene. The CDR3 loop reads CASREFGLHEQYF. CDR3 DNA sequence: TGTGCCAGCAGAGAGTTTGGTTTACACGAGCAGTACTTC.

The V and J genes are TRBV9 and TRBJ2-4, with TRBD2 identical over 10 bases. This CDR3 is built from 16 residues. V shed 0 bases, J shed 0 bases, and the junction held 0 bases outside the gene matches. CDR1 SGDLS and CDR2 YYNGEE come from the germline V gene. CDR3 sequence: CASSVVAGGAKNIQYF. The CDR3 DNA reads TGTGCCAGCAGCGTAGTAGCGGGGGGAGCCAAAAACATTCAGTACTTC.

By share of the sample, this clonotype is medium-sized. V is TRBV9 and J is TRBJ2-3; TRBD2 matches at 7 bases. The CDR3 contains 15 residues. V was clipped by 3 bases and J by 0 bases; unmatched bases: 4. Germline CDR1 SGDLS, CDR2 YYNGEE. CDR3 coding DNA: TGTGCCAGCAGCGCTAGCGGAGATAGCACAGATACGCAGTATTTT. Protein product: CASSASGDSTDTQYF.

The V gene is TRBV4-1, the J gene TRBJ2-7; 10 nucleotides line up with TRBD2. J gave up 6 bases and V 5 bases, and 4 bases lay outside the gene matches. The CDR3 runs 13 residues. Germline lookup yields CDR1 MGHRA and CDR2 YSYEKL. CDR3 sequence reads: CASSSGLATEQYF. The CDR3 nucleotides read TGCGCCAGCAGCTCGGGACTAGCGACCGAGCAGTACTTC.

This clonotype is labeled medium-sized. The chain joins TRBV7-9 to TRBJ1-4; 7 bases align to TRBD1. V lost 5 bases and J lost 7; bases outside the gene matches: 16. Germline loops: CDR1 SEHNR, CDR2 FQNEAQ (reference sequence). The CDR3 loop spans 17 amino acids. As DNA, the CDR3 is TGTGCCAGCAGCCCGCCCCTTAGTAGGGGGCACGTTGAAAAACTGTTTTTT. It encodes CASSPPLSRGHVEKLFF.